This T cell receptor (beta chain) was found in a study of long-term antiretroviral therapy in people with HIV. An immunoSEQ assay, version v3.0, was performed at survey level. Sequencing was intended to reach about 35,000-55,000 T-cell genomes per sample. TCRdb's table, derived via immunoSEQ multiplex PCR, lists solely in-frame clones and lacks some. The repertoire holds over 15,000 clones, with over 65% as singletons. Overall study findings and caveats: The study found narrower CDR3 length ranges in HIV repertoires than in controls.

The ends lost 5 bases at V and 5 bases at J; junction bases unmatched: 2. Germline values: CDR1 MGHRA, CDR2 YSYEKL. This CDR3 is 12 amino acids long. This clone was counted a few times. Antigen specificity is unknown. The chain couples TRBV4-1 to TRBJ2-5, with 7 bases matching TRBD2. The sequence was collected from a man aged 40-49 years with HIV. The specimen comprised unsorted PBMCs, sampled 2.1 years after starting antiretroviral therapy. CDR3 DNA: TGCGCCAGCAGCGGAGCGGGGGAGACCCAGTACTTC. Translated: CASSGAGETQYF.